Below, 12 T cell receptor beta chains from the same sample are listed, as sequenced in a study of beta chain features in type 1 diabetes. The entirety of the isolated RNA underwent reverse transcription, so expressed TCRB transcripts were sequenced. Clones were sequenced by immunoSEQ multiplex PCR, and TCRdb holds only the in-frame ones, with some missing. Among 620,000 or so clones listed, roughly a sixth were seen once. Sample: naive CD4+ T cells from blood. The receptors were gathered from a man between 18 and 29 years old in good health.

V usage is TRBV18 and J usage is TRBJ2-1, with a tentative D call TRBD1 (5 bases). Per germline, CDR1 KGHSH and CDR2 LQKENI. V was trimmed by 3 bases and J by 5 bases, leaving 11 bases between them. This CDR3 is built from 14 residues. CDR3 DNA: TGTGCCAGCTCACCGCAACAGGCTAACAATGAGCAGTTCTTC. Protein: CASSPQQANNEQFF.

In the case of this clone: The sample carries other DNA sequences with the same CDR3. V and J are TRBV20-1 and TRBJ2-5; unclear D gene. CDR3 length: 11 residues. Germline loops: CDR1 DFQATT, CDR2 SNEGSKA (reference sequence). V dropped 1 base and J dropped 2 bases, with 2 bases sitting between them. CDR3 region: CSARGQETQYF. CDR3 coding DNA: TGCAGTGCTAGAGGGCAAGAGACCCAGTACTTC.

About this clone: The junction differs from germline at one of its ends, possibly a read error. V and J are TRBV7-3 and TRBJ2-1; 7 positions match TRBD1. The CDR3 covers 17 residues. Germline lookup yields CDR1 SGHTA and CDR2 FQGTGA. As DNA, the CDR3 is TGCGCCAGCAGCCACACGACAGGGCGAAGGTCCTACAATGAGCAGTTCTTC. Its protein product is CASSHTTGRRSYNEQFF.

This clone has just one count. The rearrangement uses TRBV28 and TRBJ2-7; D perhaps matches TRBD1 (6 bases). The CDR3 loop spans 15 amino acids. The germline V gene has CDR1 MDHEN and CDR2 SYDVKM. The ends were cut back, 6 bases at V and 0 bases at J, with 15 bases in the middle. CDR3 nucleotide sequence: TGTGCCAGCAGGTCAGGGGAATTGAGCTCCTACGAGCAGTACTTC. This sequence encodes CASRSGELSSYEQYF.

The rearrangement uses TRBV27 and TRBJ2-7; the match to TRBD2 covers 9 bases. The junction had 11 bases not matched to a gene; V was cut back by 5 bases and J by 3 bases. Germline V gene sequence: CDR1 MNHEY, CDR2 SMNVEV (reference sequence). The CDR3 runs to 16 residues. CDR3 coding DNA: TGTGCCAGCAGTAGAGGGACTAGCAGTAGGGTCTACGAGCAGTACTTC. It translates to CASSRGTSSRVYEQYF.

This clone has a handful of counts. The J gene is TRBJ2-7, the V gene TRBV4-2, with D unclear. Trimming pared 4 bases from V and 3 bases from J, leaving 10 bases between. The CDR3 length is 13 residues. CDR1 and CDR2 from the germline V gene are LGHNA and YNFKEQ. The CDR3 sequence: CASSLVHYYEQYF. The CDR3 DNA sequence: TGTGCCAGCAGCCTTGTCCATTACTACGAGCAGTACTTC.

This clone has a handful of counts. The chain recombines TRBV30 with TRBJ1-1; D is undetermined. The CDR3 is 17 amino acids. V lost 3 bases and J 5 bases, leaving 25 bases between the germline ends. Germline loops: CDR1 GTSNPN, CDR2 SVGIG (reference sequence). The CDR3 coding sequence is TGTGCCTGGAGGAGAGGGAGTAGGGTCCTTGGTCGGACTGAAGCTTTCTTT. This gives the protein CAWRRGSRVLGRTEAFF.

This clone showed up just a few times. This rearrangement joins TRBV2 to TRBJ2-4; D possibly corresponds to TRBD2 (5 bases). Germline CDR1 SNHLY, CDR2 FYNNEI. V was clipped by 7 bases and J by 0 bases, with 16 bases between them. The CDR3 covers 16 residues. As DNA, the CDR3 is TGTGCCAGCATACGGGAAGGACTCTTAGCCAAAAACATTCAGTACTTC. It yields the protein CASIREGLLAKNIQYF.

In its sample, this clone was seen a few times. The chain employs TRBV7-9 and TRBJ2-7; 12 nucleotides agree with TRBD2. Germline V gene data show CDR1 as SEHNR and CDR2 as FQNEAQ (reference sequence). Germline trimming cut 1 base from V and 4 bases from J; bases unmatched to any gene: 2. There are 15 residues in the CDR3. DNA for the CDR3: TGTGCCAGCAGCTTAGGACTAGCGGGGGTATACGAGCAGTACTTC. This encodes CASSLGLAGVYEQYF. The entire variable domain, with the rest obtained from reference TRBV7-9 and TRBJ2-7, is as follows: DTGVSQNPRHKITKRGQNVTFRCDPISEHNRLYWYRQTLGQGPEFLTYFQNEAQLEKSRLLSDRFSAERPKGSFSTLEIQRTEQGDSAMYLCASSLGLAGVYEQYFGPGTRLTVT.

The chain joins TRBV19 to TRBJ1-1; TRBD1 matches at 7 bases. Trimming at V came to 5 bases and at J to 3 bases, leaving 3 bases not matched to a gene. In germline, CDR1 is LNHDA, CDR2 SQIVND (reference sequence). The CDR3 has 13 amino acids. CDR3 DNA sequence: TGTGCCAGTAGTTTCGACAGGGACACTGAAGCTTTCTTT. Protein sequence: CASSFDRDTEAFF.

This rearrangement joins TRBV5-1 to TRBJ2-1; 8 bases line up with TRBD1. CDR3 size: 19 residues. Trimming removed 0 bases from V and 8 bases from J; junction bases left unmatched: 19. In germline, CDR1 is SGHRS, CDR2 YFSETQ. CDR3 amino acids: CASSLGWVNSATGADEQFF. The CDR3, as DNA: TGCGCCAGCAGCTTGGGGTGGGTAAATTCCGCGACAGGGGCGGATGAGCAGTTCTTC.

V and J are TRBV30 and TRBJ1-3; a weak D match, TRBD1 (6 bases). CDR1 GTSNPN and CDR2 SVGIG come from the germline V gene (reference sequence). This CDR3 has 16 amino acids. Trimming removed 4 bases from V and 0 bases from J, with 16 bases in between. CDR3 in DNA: TGTGCCTGGACATTTCGACAGGAGAGCTCTGGAAACACCATATATTTT. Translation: CAWTFRQESSGNTIYF.